Listed below are T cell receptor beta chains from one sample, sequenced in a study of T cells expressing NK-cell markers. TCRdb re-called the 5' RACE reads and catalogs CDR3 proteins one per entry, DNA excluded. This repertoire includes 150,000 or so distinct CDR3 sequences. The sequenced material came from blood T cells: a sorted CD56 or NKG2C T cell subset, CD4+ or CD8+ T cells, or bulk PBMC T cells (not recorded which). All receptors come from a woman between 50 and 59 years old in good health. Each CDR3 is given with its conserved first and last residue. Each record gives: V gene, J gene, CDR3 protein.

>TRBV10-1|TRBJ1-1
CASSEFGGLEAFF
>TRBV11-2|TRBJ2-7
CASSFHVTSPYEQYF
>TRBV29-1|TRBJ1-1
CSVAVGGTEAFF
>TRBV7-9|TRBJ2-7
CASSPTHGRETSGIYEQYF
>TRBV14|TRBJ2-5
CASSQVPETQYF
>TRBV13|TRBJ1-1
CASSLAHDTEAFF
>TRBV9|TRBJ2-1
CASSVIAGESYNEQFF
>TRBV10-3|TRBJ2-2
CAIKPRLAGGQYTGELFF
>TRBV27|TRBJ2-1
CASSRTPGAEGEQFF
>TRBV2|TRBJ2-3
CASSELGTPTYTQYF